This T cell receptor beta chain was sequenced for a study of blood T cell repertoires in COVID-19 (dated by TCRdb to the early 2020s). As for the study more broadly: Samples covering the acute and convalescent phases of COVID-19 were provided by collaborators in the United States, Italy and Spain. The prospective study material was composed of cDNA or gDNA derived from T cells, B-cell-depleted T cells, or PBMCs. Deeply sampled blood TCRbeta repertoires from subjects exposed to, actively infected with, or recovered from COVID-19 were included in the dataset. The repertoires were released in a freely available public database intended as a resource for research on the immune response to SARS-CoV-2. The samples were drawn from the first 160 participants of the ongoing ImmuneRACE study and from roughly 1,300 subjects provided by 6 global collaborators. Nearly every sample came with metadata listing a de-identified subject ID, COVID-19 status, age in years and sex. Where HLA class I and class II types were available, the types were taken from metadata supplied by the sample provider, not from assay-based typing.

Whole blood was collected in K2EDTA tubes by collaborating institutions according to the institutions' own protocols. Collaborator samples were shipped for TCRbeta analysis as frozen whole blood, isolated PBMCs, or DNA extracted from either sample type. On the study overall, not on this receptor specifically: The amount of clinical and demographic metadata varied by source and participant and was provided uncurated.

As concerns this clone: The antigen it recognizes is unknown. No much larger clonotype is one base removed from it; base qualities were not supplied.

TCRbeta CDR3 regions were amplified from genomic DNA by means of the immunoSEQ Assay, a bias-controlled multiplex PCR. Processing in the source paper ran as follows. Within the assay, amplification of reference gene primers was used to estimate how many nucleated cells each sample contained. Sequence reads were collapsed and filtered to measure the absolute abundance of every unique TCRbeta CDR3 rearrangement. For each sample, productive Simpson clonality was calculated by taking the square root of Simpson's diversity index across productive rearrangements. TCRdb mirrors the immuneACCESS table, restricted to in-frame sequences. Some clones are absent from its copies; in checked studies, under half trace to an unresolved V gene, and the reason for the others is unknown. V and J calls and clone size are given by that table; D and trimming were obtained from the DNA. This sample has under 500,000 clones in its table, and around nine tenths of those were observed once. The ten most abundant clones make up 4.3% of the sample.

This receptor was identified in a woman between 25 and 40 years old with acute or convalescent COVID-19. The sequenced sample consisted of peripheral blood.

The DNA sequence is TGTGCCAGCAGGCCGACTTTTAATGAGCAGTTCTTC. Its protein reads: CASRPTFNEQFF. The chain joins TRBV28 to TRBJ2-1; no D gene can be assigned with confidence. The CDR3, cysteine through phenylalanine, is 12 amino acids long. Only the CDR3 part of the read is kept: 36 bases, read in frame from the first base. Per the germline V gene, MDHEN is the CDR1 and SYDVKM is the CDR2. V gives up 6 bases and J gives up 7 bases, and the segment between their germline ends measures 10 bases.